This T cell receptor (beta chain) stems from a study of blood T cell repertoires in COVID-19. Turning to the study itself: The cDNA or gDNA used as material had been derived from T cells, B-cell-depleted T cells, or PBMCs.

Measured with immunoSEQ multiplex PCR; TCRdb has only the in-frame clones, and not every one. The data contain about 320,000 clones, 70% to 90% of them singletons. Assignment of participants to cohorts was predicated upon participant-reported clinical history. What the recovered Cohort 3 donors had was two negative PCRs, clearance, or symptom resolution. The length of the CDR3 is 15 residues. Germline CDR1 and CDR2: PRHDT and FYEKMQ (reference sequence). V shed 6 bases, J shed 9 bases, and the junction held 14 bases outside the gene matches. This TCR came from a woman aged 18 to 35 who had recovered from COVID-19. V is TRBV13 and J is TRBJ2-1; TRBD1 matches at 7 bases. The sample consisted of PBMCs or T cells enriched from blood (not recorded which). CDR3 nucleotide sequence: TGTGCCAGCAGTTCCCGGGACAGCGCAATTGGTGAGCAGTTCTTC. It is translated as CASSSRDSAIGEQFF.